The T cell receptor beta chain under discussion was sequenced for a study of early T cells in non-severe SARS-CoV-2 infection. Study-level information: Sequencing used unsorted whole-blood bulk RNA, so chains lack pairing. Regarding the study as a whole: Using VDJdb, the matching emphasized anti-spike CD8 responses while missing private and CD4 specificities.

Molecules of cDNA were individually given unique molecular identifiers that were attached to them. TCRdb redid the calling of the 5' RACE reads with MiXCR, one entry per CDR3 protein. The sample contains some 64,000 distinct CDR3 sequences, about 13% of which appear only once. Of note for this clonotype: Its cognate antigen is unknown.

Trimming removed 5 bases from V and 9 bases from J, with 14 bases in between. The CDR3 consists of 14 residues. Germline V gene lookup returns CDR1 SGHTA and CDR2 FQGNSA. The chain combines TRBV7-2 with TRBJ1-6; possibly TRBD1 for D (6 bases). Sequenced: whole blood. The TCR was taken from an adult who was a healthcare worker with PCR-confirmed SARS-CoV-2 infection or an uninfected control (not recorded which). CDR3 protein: CASSPDRRGSPLHF. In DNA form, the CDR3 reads TGTGCCAGCAGCCCTGACAGGCGAGGTTCACCCCTCCACTTT. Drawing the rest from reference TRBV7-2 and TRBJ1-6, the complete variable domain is GAGVSQSPSNKVTEKGKDVELRCDPISGHTALYWYRQSLGQGLEFLIYFQGNSAPDKSGLPSDRFSAERTGGSVSTLTIQRTQQEDSAVYLCASSPDRRGSPLHFGNGTRLTVT.